The 13 T cell receptor beta chains listed next were all sequenced from one sample in a study of blood T cell repertoires in COVID-19. The data were produced by immunoSEQ multiplex PCR, yet TCRdb's version contains in-frame clones alone and is incomplete. The sample holds 250,000 to 350,000 clones, more than 80% seen once. The sequenced sample was peripheral blood. These receptors all stem from a woman aged 25 to 39 with COVID-19, enrolled during active disease.

The chain has TRBV2 and TRBJ2-2; 7 bases match TRBD2. V trimming: 6 bases; J trimming: 5 bases; junction bases outside the gene matches: 9. CDR3 length equals 15 residues. From germline, CDR1 is SNHLY and CDR2 FYNNEI. The CDR3 coding sequence is TGTGCCAGCAGGTCGAGCGGGGTGGGTACCGGGGAGCTGTTTTTT. It translates to CASRSSGVGTGELFF. Supplemented by reference TRBV2 and TRBJ2-2, the full variable domain reads EPEVTQTPSHQVTQMGQEVILRCVPISNHLYFYWYRQILGQKVEFLVSFYNNEISEKSEIFDDQFSVERPDGSNFTLKIRSTKLEDSAMYFCASRSSGVGTGELFFGEGSRLTVL.

The chain employs TRBV3-1 (or the pseudogene TRBV3-2) and TRBJ1-6; D might be TRBD1 (5 bases). The CDR3 extends over 14 amino acids. Germline values: CDR1 LGHDT, CDR2 YNNKEL (reference sequence). Trimming removed 1 base at V and 10 bases at J, with 11 bases between. As DNA, the CDR3 is TGTGCCAGCAGCCAAGGGCAGGGTTACTCACCCCTCCACTTT. Translation: CASSQGQGYSPLHF.

This chain uses TRBV3-1 (or the pseudogene TRBV3-2) with TRBJ2-3, with TRBD2 matching over 13 bases. Trimming removed 3 bases from V and 5 bases from J; junction bases left unmatched: 5. The CDR3 consists of 16 residues. The germline V gene encodes CDR1 LGHDT and CDR2 YNNKEL (reference sequence). Here the CDR3 reads CASSQTTSGRRDTQYF. The CDR3 DNA reads as TGTGCCAGCAGCCAGACGACTAGCGGGAGGAGAGATACGCAGTATTTT.

This chain links TRBV5-8 with TRBJ1-3; the match to TRBD1 covers 7 bases. CDR1 is SGHTS, CDR2 YDEGEE, per germline. Losses at the gene ends were 3 bases for V and 0 bases for J; bases not matched to a gene: 12. The length of the CDR3 is 18 residues. The CDR3 protein is CASSSEGTAAISGNTIYF. The CDR3 DNA sequence: TGTGCCAGCAGCTCCGAGGGGACAGCTGCCATCTCTGGAAACACCATATATTTT. Combining the CDR3 with reference TRBV5-8 and TRBJ1-3 gives the whole variable domain EAGVTQSPTHLIKTRGQQATLRCSPISGHTSVYWYQQALGLGLQFLLWYDEGEERNRGNFPPRFSGRQFPNYSSELNVNALELEDSALYLCASSSEGTAAISGNTIYFGEGSWLTVV.

The chain couples TRBV4-3 to TRBJ2-3; no clear D. The V end lost 4 bases, the J end lost 6 bases, and 17 bases lay between the germline ends. The CDR3 is 15 amino acids. The germline V gene encodes CDR1 LGHNA and CDR2 YSLEER. The DNA of the CDR3 is TGCGCCAGCAGCCTAAGTTCATCCCCCGCGGATACGCAGTATTTT. This codes for CASSLSSSPADTQYF.

This chain uses TRBV2 with TRBJ2-5, with 9 bases that match TRBD1. V shed 4 bases, J shed 2 bases, and the junction held 8 bases outside the gene matches. The germline gives CDR1 SNHLY, CDR2 FYNNEI. This CDR3 comprises 16 residues. In DNA form, the CDR3 reads TGTGCCAGCAGTGTATTTGACAGGGGGTTTCAAGAGACCCAGTACTTC. Its translation is CASSVFDRGFQETQYF.

V and J are TRBV2 and TRBJ1-2; 7 bases match TRBD1. The germline gives CDR1 SNHLY, CDR2 FYNNEI. This CDR3 has 13 amino acids. Trimming at V came to 6 bases and at J to 8 bases, leaving 9 bases not matched to a gene. The CDR3 DNA follows: TGTGCCAGCAGAGTCAGGGGGATCCAGGGCTACACCTTC. Translation: CASRVRGIQGYTF.

This chain joins TRBV7-2 and TRBJ2-7; D possibly corresponds to TRBD2 (5 bases). Per the germline V gene, CDR1 is SGHTA and CDR2 is FQGNSA. V lost 3 bases and J lost 1, with 13 bases in between. The CDR3 has 15 residues. The CDR3: CASSFGLTGSYEQYF. The CDR3 DNA reads TGTGCCAGCAGCTTCGGACTCACGGGATCCTACGAGCAGTACTTC.

V usage is TRBV28 and J usage is TRBJ2-2; D gene ambiguous. Germline V gene data show CDR1 as MDHEN and CDR2 as SYDVKM. V lost 0 bases to trimming and J lost 4 bases, with 9 bases between them. The CDR3 is made up of 15 amino acids. CDR3 nucleotide sequence: TGTGCCAGCAGTTTATGGCAGAGGCTCACCGGGGAGCTGTTTTTT. Residues: CASSLWQRLTGELFF.

J is TRBJ2-2 and V is TRBV11-2; 9 nucleotides agree with TRBD2. With V trimmed by 2 bases and J by 3 bases, 13 bases remained unmatched. This CDR3 region has 19 residues. In germline, CDR1 is SGHAT, CDR2 FQNNGV. CDR3 sequence reads: CASSLRGTGGRAYTGELFF. Written as DNA, the CDR3 is TGTGCCAGCAGCTTAAGGGGGACTGGCGGGAGGGCGTACACCGGGGAGCTGTTTTTT.

V usage is TRBV18 and J usage is TRBJ2-7; perhaps TRBD2 as D (6 bases). With 2 bases removed from V and 4 bases from J, the gap between germline ends came to 18 bases. The CDR3 spans 16 residues. CDR1 and CDR2 (germline): KGHSH, LQKENI. CDR3 bases: TGTGCCAGCTCACCAATGGGTAGGGACGGGAGATACGAGCAGTACTTC. Amino acid sequence: CASSPMGRDGRYEQYF.

The rearrangement joins TRBV6-6 to TRBJ2-2; the match to TRBD1 covers 9 bases. Per germline, CDR1 MNHNY and CDR2 SVGAGI (reference sequence). The trim removed 11 bases at V and 3 bases at J, leaving 7 bases unmatched. This CDR3 is 14 amino acids long. This chain's CDR3 is CAGNRGLDTGELFF. CDR3 bases: TGTGCCGGAAACAGGGGGCTCGACACCGGGGAGCTGTTTTTT.

V is TRBV4-2 and J is TRBJ2-1; a possible D gene is TRBD2 (6 bases). CDR1 and CDR2 (germline): LGHNA, YNFKEQ. Trimming removed 3 bases from V and 2 bases from J, with 17 bases in between. CDR3 length: 17 residues. The CDR3 region has the DNA TGTGCCAGCAGCCAGCTGAATCCGGGACTCCCCTACAATGAGCAGTTCTTC. Translation: CASSQLNPGLPYNEQFF.